This TCR beta chain was identified in a study of cytomegalovirus exposure and HLA in healthy donors. The PCR made use of 60 Vbeta and 13 Jbeta primers. Sequencing was performed with immunoSEQ multiplex PCR; in TCRdb, only in-frame clones are kept and a portion is missing. Of about 190,000 clones listed, roughly 77% are singletons. Study-level points and caveats: Most TCR beta V segments were productive about 87% or about 30% of the time in an earlier analysis.

This CDR3 contains 16 residues. The germline V gene has CDR1 SGHKS and CDR2 YYEKEE (reference sequence). V was trimmed by 4 bases and J by 3 bases, leaving 19 bases between them. In regard to this clone: Its antigen is unidentified.

Specimen: PBMCs. The receptor's source is a man aged 25-40 years in good health and CMV-seropositive. V and J are TRBV5-5 and TRBJ1-1; D may be TRBD1 (6 bases). CDR3 residues: CASSPWTAKVDTEAFF. In nucleotides, the CDR3 is TGTGCCAGCAGCCCTTGGACAGCCAAGGTCGACACTGAAGCTTTCTTT.